What follows are 9 T cell receptor beta chains derived from one specimen sequenced in a study of post-analysis software for immune sequencing data. Regarding the study as a whole: TRBV5-6, TRBV5-1 and TRBV20-1 belonged to a set of a handful of TRBV segments that were more frequent in patients than controls.

For these receptors, no antigen is known. Sequencing libraries made from TCR beta cDNA carried unique molecular identifiers. TCRdb used MiXCR to reprocess the PCR reads, holding one entry per CDR3 protein. The table includes about 540,000 distinct CDR3 sequences, 34% detected once. The specimen was blood. Receptor source: a girl under 18 with multiple sclerosis.

The chain uses TRBV19 and TRBJ2-7, with TRBD1 matching over 7 bases. With 10 bases clipped from V and 6 bases from J, the junction kept 9 bases outside the gene matches. The CDR3 contains 12 residues. CDR1 and CDR2 (germline): LNHDA, SQIVND (reference sequence). The CDR3 nucleotides are TGTGCCACCGACGACAGGGCCGGCGAGCAGTACTTC. Residues: CATDDRAGEQYF.

CDR3 sequence (DNA): TGCAGTGCCCTGAGTACAGCGGGGGGGCAAACAGATACGCAGTATTTT. Its protein product is CSALSTAGGQTDTQYF. The chain couples TRBV20-1 to TRBJ2-3, with 10 bases matching TRBD2. V lost 6 bases, J lost 3 bases, and 12 bases stayed unmatched. Germline CDR1 and CDR2: DFQATT and SNEGSKA (reference sequence). The CDR3 has 16 residues.

This clonotype has just a few counts. The chain uses TRBV20-1 and TRBJ1-2; D possibly corresponds to TRBD1 (6 bases). Germline V gene sequence: CDR1 DFQATT, CDR2 SNEGSKA (reference sequence). Trimming shortened V by 2 bases and J by 4 bases, and 17 bases separated the two germline ends. The CDR3 is 15 residues long. CDR3 residues: CSARPPGTLSYGYTF. CDR3 sequence (DNA): TGCAGTGCTAGACCCCCGGGGACACTATCCTATGGCTACACCTTC.

The rearrangement uses TRBV6-5 and TRBJ1-5; TRBD1 aligns across 10 bases. The CDR3 covers 16 residues. The trim removed 6 bases at V and 4 bases at J, leaving 9 bases unmatched. Germline CDR1 MNHEY, CDR2 SVGAGI. The CDR3 DNA reads as TGTGCCAGCAGCTCCGGGACAGGGGTCTCTAATCAGCCCCAGCATTTT. Its protein is CASSSGTGVSNQPQHF.

This clonotype was seen once. The gene calls are TRBV20-1 and TRBJ1-2; D gene uncertain. CDR3 length: 14 residues. Trimming pared 3 bases from V and 4 bases from J, leaving 15 bases between. CDR1 and CDR2 from the germline V gene are DFQATT and SNEGSKA (reference sequence). CDR3 residues: CSASRLGHSYGYTF. As DNA, the CDR3 is TGCAGTGCTAGTCGGCTTGGGCATTCCTATGGCTACACCTTC.

This clonotype was detected once. The chain employs TRBV20-1 and TRBJ1-4, with TRBD1 as a possible D gene (5 bases). CDR3 size: 14 residues. V was shortened by 2 bases and J by 5 bases, with 12 bases between the two germline ends. The V gene's germline CDR1 is DFQATT and CDR2 SNEGSKA (reference sequence). The CDR3 region has the DNA TGCAGTGCTAGAACCCGACAGCCGAATGAAAAACTGTTTTTT. Protein sequence: CSARTRQPNEKLFF.

J is TRBJ2-7 and V is TRBV6-2 or TRBV6-3, with D tentatively TRBD1 or TRBD2 (5 bases each). This CDR3 has 18 residues. Germline-derived CDR1 and CDR2 are MNHEY and SVGEGT. V lost 0 bases to trimming and J lost 0 bases, with 18 bases between them. In DNA, the CDR3 is TGTGCCAGCAGTTACTCTCGGGGCAGGGACCGGAGCTCCTACGAGCAGTACTTC. It specifies CASSYSRGRDRSSYEQYF.

This clonotype has at least ten counts. The rearrangement uses TRBV10-3 and TRBJ2-5; weak D call: TRBD1 (5 bases). The length of the CDR3 is 14 residues. The germline V and J ends were trimmed by 0 bases and 1 base, with 6 bases remaining between them. Germline-derived CDR1 and CDR2 are ENHRY and SYGVKD. CDR3 DNA: TGTGCCATCAGTGAGTCTAGGGGCCAAGAGACCCAGTACTTC. The encoded protein is CAISESRGQETQYF.

V is TRBV5-1 and J is TRBJ2-2, with D possibly being TRBD1 or TRBD2 (5 bases each). Germline CDR1 SGHRS, CDR2 YFSETQ. The CDR3 extends over 14 amino acids. V lost 4 bases to trimming and J lost 4 bases, with 11 bases between them. Here the CDR3 reads CASSLYGATGELFF. CDR3 nucleotides: TGCGCCAGCAGCCTATACGGGGCCACCGGGGAGCTGTTTTTT.